These 6 T cell receptor beta chains share one sample of origin, sequenced in a study of blood T cells in healthy people across ages. With a J-beta primer mix and a sample-barcoded 5' primer, a second PCR ran about 7 to 12 cycles. TCRdb reprocessed the 5' RACE reads with MiXCR, giving one entry per CDR3 protein. The sample holds about 720,000 distinct CDR3 sequences; approximately 21% are singletons and the top ten take 22%. Material for sequencing was blood. The receptor source for this set is a man between 65 and 85 years old in good health.

This clonotype was seen only a few times. CDR3 region: CSVCHGNQETQYF. The DNA of the CDR3 is TGCAGCGTTTGTCATGGGAACCAAGAGACCCAGTACTTC. The rearrangement uses TRBV29-1 and TRBJ2-5; D unclear. Germline values: CDR1 SQVTM, CDR2 ANQGSEA. The V and J ends lost 5 bases and 0 bases respectively, with 10 bases between them. CDR3 length: 13 amino acids.

This clonotype was recorded a few times. The chain recombines TRBV6-5 with TRBJ2-3, with 7 nucleotides matching TRBD1. Unmatched junction bases numbered 2, after V lost 6 bases and J lost 2 bases. The CDR3 loop spans 13 amino acids. Germline CDR1 and CDR2: MNHEY and SVGAGI. CDR3 bases: TGTGCCAGCAGAAGGGGGCCCACAGATACGCAGTATTTT. This encodes CASRRGPTDTQYF.

The sample holds a few counts of this clonotype. V and J are TRBV5-1 and TRBJ1-1; D remains unclear. Germline CDR1 SGHRS, CDR2 YFSETQ. The CDR3 is 14 residues long. Deletions cut 4 bases from V and 1 base from J, with 11 bases between. The CDR3 sequence: CASSTPNKNTEAFF. CDR3 nucleotides: TGCGCCAGCAGCACCCCCAACAAGAACACTGAAGCTTTCTTT.

The chain carries TRBV5-1 and TRBJ2-5, with TRBD1 matching 11 bases. V lost 3 bases and J lost 5; bases outside the gene matches: 6. The CDR3 covers 15 residues. The germline CDR1 and CDR2 sequences are SGHRS and YFSETQ. The DNA for the CDR3 is TGCGCCAGCAGCTCCCGGACAGGGGGCTTTGAGACCCAGTACTTC. Amino acid sequence: CASSSRTGGFETQYF. Variable domain in full (rest from reference TRBV5-1 and TRBJ2-5): KAGVTQTPRYLIKTRGQQVTLSCSPISGHRSVSWYQQTPGQGLQFLFEYFSETQRNKGNFPGRFSGRQFSNSRSEMNVSTLELGDSALYLCASSSRTGGFETQYFGPGTRLLVL.

There are a few counts of this clonotype. V gene TRBV20-1 combines with J gene TRBJ2-7, with D tentatively TRBD1 (5 bases). Germline CDR1 is DFQATT and CDR2 is SNEGSKA (reference sequence). The CDR3 extends over 13 amino acids. Trimming took 0 bases from V and 4 from J, leaving 10 bases between them. The CDR3, as DNA: TGCAGTGCTAGAGATCCGACAGCTTACGAGCAGTACTTC. It specifies CSARDPTAYEQYF.

This clonotype was observed a few times. The J gene is TRBJ1-4, the V gene TRBV7-2; 7 nucleotides line up with TRBD1. The V and J ends lost 0 bases and 5 bases, in that order; junction bases with no gene match: 3. Germline V gene data show CDR1 as SGHTA and CDR2 as FQGNSA. The CDR3 loop spans 15 amino acids. CDR3 amino acids: CASSLARGLNEKLFF. The CDR3 region has the DNA TGTGCCAGCAGCTTAGCGAGGGGGCTAAATGAAAAACTGTTTTTT.